The clone carrying this TCR beta chain was detected many times. This sample is part of a study of neurological immune-mediated disorders. TCRdb called the 5' RACE reads again in MiXCR, with one record for every CDR3 protein. The sample lists 50,000 or so distinct CDR3 sequences, over 15% occurring once. V lost 5 bases to trimming and J lost 1 base; unmatched junction nucleotides: 10. Germline V gene data show CDR1 as SGHTA and CDR2 as FQGNSA. The CDR3 runs to 17 residues. The sequence was collected from a man in his sixties in good health. The sequencing input was PBMCs. The chain is built from TRBV7-2 and TRBJ2-5; TRBD2 matches at 10 bases. CDR3 coding DNA: TGTGCCAGCAGCCCTCGGACTAGCGGAGCCCTCCAAGAGACCCAGTACTTC. Translating it yields CASSPRTSGALQETQYF.